This entry lists 20 T cell receptor beta chains sequenced from one sample in a study of blood T cell repertoires in COVID-19. Data came from immunoSEQ multiplex PCR; TCRdb stores just in-frame clones and leaves some out. The repertoire holds around 30,000 clones, with 85% as singletons. Specimen: peripheral blood. All receptors derive from a woman aged 60-75 years with active COVID-19.

On this clone itself: An end of the junction does not agree with germline; a read error may underlie this. The chain recombines TRBV7-7 with TRBJ2-7, with D perhaps TRBD1 (6 bases). CDR3 size: 14 residues. Germline lookup yields CDR1 SSHAT and CDR2 FNYEAQ (reference sequence). The CDR3 DNA reads as TGTGCTAGCAGCTTAGATCAGGGGACCCACGAGCAGTACTTC. It is translated as CASSLDQGTHEQYF.

This chain connects TRBV19 to TRBJ2-3; 9 bases are shared with TRBD2. Germline CDR1 and CDR2: LNHDA and SQIVND (reference sequence). V shed 4 bases and J 1 base; nucleotides not matched to a gene: 9. CDR3 length equals 17 residues. The CDR3 spells CASSTVKRLAGTDTQYF. The CDR3 DNA sequence: TGTGCCAGTAGTACAGTGAAGCGACTAGCGGGCACAGATACGCAGTATTTT.

The chain links TRBV19 to TRBJ2-3; 7 bases line up with TRBD2. The trim removed 5 bases at V and 6 bases at J, leaving 17 bases unmatched. The germline V gene encodes CDR1 LNHDA and CDR2 SQIVND (reference sequence). The CDR3 is made up of 17 amino acids. The CDR3 DNA reads as TGTGCCAGTAGTCCGTCCTCCGTAGCGGTCGGGAGGGATACGCAGTATTTT. This translates into CASSPSSVAVGRDTQYF.

J is TRBJ2-7 and V is TRBV5-1; 11 bases line up with TRBD2. J lost 2 bases, V lost 1 base, and 2 bases had no gene match. There are 15 residues in the CDR3. Germline-derived CDR1 and CDR2 are SGHRS and YFSETQ. The CDR3 spells CASSLSSGRAYEQYF. The CDR3 DNA is TGCGCCAGCAGCTTGAGTAGCGGGAGGGCCTACGAGCAGTACTTC.

The chain links TRBV9 to TRBJ2-1; the match to TRBD2 covers 9 bases. This CDR3 is built from 15 residues. Germline assignment: CDR1 SGDLS and CDR2 YYNGEE. Trimming took 4 bases from V and 4 from J; bases not matched to a gene: 6. In DNA, the CDR3 is TGTGCCAGCAGCCCACCGGGACTAGCTTACAATGAGCAGTTCTTC. Translated: CASSPPGLAYNEQFF.

For the CDR3, the DNA is TGTGCCAGCAGCCAAGTCGGTCCCGGGGAGCTGTTTTTT. Residues: CASSQVGPGELFF. The genes are TRBV4-2 and TRBJ2-2, with D uncertain. The CDR3 sequence is 13 residues long. The V and J ends lost 1 base and 6 bases respectively, with 6 bases between them. From germline, CDR1 is LGHNA and CDR2 YNFKEQ.

This clone appeared a single time. This sequence joins TRBV15 and TRBJ1-2, with D maybe TRBD1 (5 bases). Germline CDR1 is LNHNV and CDR2 is YYDKDF (reference sequence). This CDR3 has 15 residues. Trimming stripped 3 bases from V and 3 bases from J, with 14 bases between. CDR3 protein: CATSRFRGIDYGYTF. The CDR3 nucleotides are TGTGCCACCAGCAGGTTCCGGGGGATCGACTATGGCTACACCTTC. The variable domain in full, with the rest retrieved from reference TRBV15 and TRBJ1-2, is DAMVIQNPRYQVTQFGKPVTLSCSQTLNHNVMYWYQQKSSQAPKLLFHYYDKDFNNEADTPDNFQSRRPNTSFCFLDIRSPGLGDTAMYLCATSRFRGIDYGYTFGSGTRLTVV.

This clone was observed a handful of times. This CDR3 reads CASSFKGQTYEQYF. DNA for the CDR3: TGCGCCAGCAGCTTTAAGGGACAGACCTACGAGCAGTACTTC. The chain uses TRBV5-1 and TRBJ2-7; 7 bases fit TRBD1. The junction had 4 bases not matched to a gene; V was cut back by 2 bases and J by 2 bases. The germline V gene encodes CDR1 SGHRS and CDR2 YFSETQ. The CDR3 loop spans 14 amino acids.

V is TRBV21-1 and J is TRBJ2-7; the table names TRBD2, a call not compared with the DNA. TRBV21-1 is given as a pseudogene. The length of the CDR3 is 16 residues. Here the CDR3 reads CASSKGSSFPEYEQYF. The CDR3 bases are TGTGCCAGCAGCAAAGGATCGTCATTTCCCGAGTACGAGCAGTACTTC.

This chain joins TRBV23-1 and TRBJ2-7, with a tentative D call TRBD2 (6 bases). TRBV23-1 is marked as an open reading frame, function uncertain. Trimming took off 6 bases at V and 3 bases at J, with 21 bases between the two ends. The CDR3 has 16 amino acids. CDR3 in amino acids: CASSPGRGGSYYEQYF. In nucleotides, the CDR3 is TGCGCCAGCAGCCCCGGTCGGGGAGGATCATACTACGAGCAGTACTTC.

The J gene is TRBJ1-1, the V gene TRBV18; no firm D call. CDR1 and CDR2 (germline): KGHSH, LQKENI. The CDR3 consists of 13 residues. Trimming pared 3 bases from V and 7 bases from J, leaving 12 bases between. In DNA, the CDR3 is TGTGCCAGCTCACCGGGCGCACAAGTTGAAGCTTTCTTT. This encodes CASSPGAQVEAFF.

The chain couples TRBV5-6 to TRBJ1-1; 7 bases map to TRBD1. Germline V CDR1 and CDR2: SGHDT, YYEEEE. The CDR3 has 13 amino acids. Trimming cost V 4 bases and J 7 bases; bases outside gene matches: 7. The CDR3 nucleotides are TGTGCCAGCAGCGCACAGGGGATTGGTGAAGCTTTCTTT. Protein product: CASSAQGIGEAFF.

This chain links TRBV29-1 with TRBJ2-7, with D tentatively TRBD1 (6 bases). Germline V CDR1 and CDR2: SQVTM, ANQGSEA. V gave up 6 bases and J gave up 7 bases, with 16 bases separating them. This CDR3 has 12 residues. The CDR3 region is CSVSDRRMEQYF. CDR3 bases: TGCAGCGTCTCAGACAGGAGGATGGAGCAGTACTTC.

V gene TRBV19 combines with J gene TRBJ2-5; D gene uncertain. This CDR3 is 12 amino acids long. From germline, CDR1 is LNHDA and CDR2 SQIVND (reference sequence). Trimming removed 3 bases from V and 13 bases from J, with 15 bases in between. In nucleotides, the CDR3 is TGTGCCAGTAGTATGTCCCCCGGGTCGATGTACTTC. It is translated as CASSMSPGSMYF.

This chain links TRBV27 with TRBJ2-2, with 7 nucleotides matching TRBD1. Germline assignment: CDR1 MNHEY and CDR2 SMNVEV (reference sequence). V was pared by 5 bases and J by 1 base, with 4 bases of the junction left unmatched. The CDR3 is 15 amino acids. CDR3 DNA sequence: TGTGCCAGCAGTGCAGGGGGATGGAACACCGGGGAGCTGTTTTTT. The encoded protein is CASSAGGWNTGELFF.

The chain recombines TRBV5-1 with TRBJ2-5; no reliable D call. The CDR3 is made up of 12 amino acids. Germline CDR1 and CDR2: SGHRS and YFSETQ. With 1 base removed from V and 5 bases from J, the gap between germline ends came to 6 bases. The CDR3 spells CASSLSSETQYF. For the CDR3, the DNA is TGCGCCAGCAGCTTGTCTTCGGAGACCCAGTACTTC.

The J gene is TRBJ2-3, the V gene TRBV18; 7 nucleotides agree with TRBD1. Per the germline V gene, CDR1 is KGHSH and CDR2 is LQKENI. The V gene end was trimmed by 4 bases and the J gene end by 6 bases; junction bases not matched to a gene: 13. The CDR3 runs 16 residues. The CDR3 spells CASSLRQGFSSDTQYF. In nucleotides, the CDR3 is TGTGCCAGCTCACTAAGACAGGGTTTTTCGTCGGATACGCAGTATTTT. Looking up the rest from reference TRBV18 and TRBJ2-3 gives the full variable domain: NAGVMQNPRHLVRRRGQEARLRCSPMKGHSHVYWYRQLPEEGLKFMVYLQKENIIDESGMPKERFSAEFPKEGPSILRIQQVVRGDSAAYFCASSLRQGFSSDTQYFGPGTRLTVL.

This chain links TRBV6-5 with TRBJ1-3; 7 positions agree with TRBD1. V lost 0 bases to trimming and J lost 7 bases; unmatched junction nucleotides: 6. The CDR3 consists of 15 residues. CDR1 and CDR2 from the germline V gene are MNHEY and SVGAGI. CDR3 DNA sequence: TGTGCCAGCAGTTACTCGACCGACAGGGTCAACACCATATATTTT. This sequence encodes CASSYSTDRVNTIYF.

This clone was observed a single time. The chain links TRBV29-1 to TRBJ2-3; 7 positions agree with TRBD2. From germline, CDR1 is SQVTM and CDR2 ANQGSEA. After removal of 6 bases from V and 8 bases from J, the junction contained 2 bases not matched to a gene. CDR3 length: 10 amino acids. The CDR3 bases are TGCAGCGTGGGGGAGGGTACGCAGTATTTT. This sequence encodes CSVGEGTQYF.

The V gene is TRBV2, the J gene TRBJ2-7, with 14 bases identical to TRBD2. Germline assignment: CDR1 SNHLY and CDR2 FYNNEI. The V and J ends lost 6 bases and 9 bases, in that order; junction bases with no gene match: 7. The CDR3 has 14 residues. CDR3 bases: TGTGCCAGCAGAGGGACTAGCGGGGGTTGGGTGCAGTACTTC. Translation gives CASRGTSGGWVQYF.